These T cell receptor beta chains were read from a single sample in a study of blood T cell repertoires in COVID-19. Sequencing used immunoSEQ multiplex PCR; TCRdb keeps in-frame clones, though not all of them. In the table there are roughly 100,000 clones, more than 75% of which are singletons. Sequences were obtained from peripheral blood. These receptors all come from an elderly woman with active COVID-19. The CDR3 runs from the conserved cysteine through the conserved F or W. The D gene is left open where the match is weak. Only part of the rows carry a size: once, few, many, or a class if the clone is expanded.

v_gene	j_gene	d_gene	abundance	CDR3nt	CDR3aa
TRBV29-1	TRBJ2-7	TRBD1	.	TGCAGCGGGGGACAGGGGGGTACTGAGCAGTACTTC	CSGGQGGTEQYF
TRBV6-2/TRBV6-3	TRBJ2-3	TRBD1	.	TGTGCCAGCAGTTTAGGACAGGGGTTGTCGGATACGCAGTATTTT	CASSLGQGLSDTQYF
TRBV7-3	TRBJ2-2	.	.	TGTGCCAGCAGCCCTGGAGGGGGCGGATTCACCGGGGAGCTGTTTTTT	CASSPGGGGFTGELFF
TRBV4-3	TRBJ2-7	.	.	TGCGCCAGCAGCCAAGTTGCCGGGAACTACGAGCAGTACTTC	CASSQVAGNYEQYF
TRBV23-1	TRBJ2-1	TRBD2	once	TGCGCCAGCAGTCAATCGCGGACTAGCGGGAGTTACAATGAGCAGTTCTTC	CASSQSRTSGSYNEQFF
TRBV6-2/TRBV6-3	TRBJ2-1	TRBD2	.	TGTGCCAGCAGTCAACCTAGACTAGCGGGAAAAGGAAATGAGCAGTTCTTC	CASSQPRLAGKGNEQFF
TRBV29-1	TRBJ2-4	TRBD1	.	TGCAACATGACAGGGGGGCATCCCTTAGCCAAAAACATTCAGTACTTC	CNMTGGHPLAKNIQYF
TRBV15	TRBJ2-3	.	few	TGTGCCACCAGCAGTTTTAACAGGGATTCAGATACGCAGTATTTT	CATSSFNRDSDTQYF
TRBV12-3/TRBV12-4	TRBJ1-4	.	.	TGTGCCACCACACCCGATTATGAAAAACTGTTTTTT	CATTPDYEKLFF
TRBV19	TRBJ2-1	TRBD2	.	TGTGCCAGTAGTATCCCCAACAAACTAGCGGGTATAAATGAGCAGTTCTTC	CASSIPNKLAGINEQFF
TRBV20-1	TRBJ2-5	.	few	TGCAGTGCTTGGGGCACGGAGACCCAGTACTTC	CSAWGTETQYF
TRBV18	TRBJ2-2	TRBD2	.	TGTGCCAGCTTCTCGGGACTAGCGCACACCGGGGAGCTGTTTTTT	CASFSGLAHTGELFF
TRBV3-1/TRBV3-2	TRBJ2-7	.	once	TGTGCCAGCAGCCAAGCGGCGGGGGAGCAGTACTTC	CASSQAAGEQYF
TRBV7-2	TRBJ2-3	TRBD2	few	TGTGCCAGCAGCCCCGGACTAGCGGCAGATACGCAGTATTTT	CASSPGLAADTQYF
TRBV7-9	TRBJ2-3	TRBD2	.	TGTGCCAGCAGCCCGCGACTAGCGGGAGGGCCGAGGAGCTCAGATACGCAGTATTTT	CASSPRLAGGPRSSDTQYF
TRBV11-2	TRBJ2-7	TRBD1	.	TGTGCCAGCAGTTTAGGACAGGGCTATTCCTACGAGCAGTACTTC	CASSLGQGYSYEQYF
TRBV7-9	TRBJ2-5	.	.	TGTGCCAGCAGCTTAGACGACAGGTGGGGGACCCAGTACTTC	CASSLDDRWGTQYF
TRBV4-3	TRBJ2-7	.	few	TGCGCCAGCAGCAATAGACGGGACACCTACGAGCAGTACTTC	CASSNRRDTYEQYF
TRBV7-2	TRBJ2-2	TRBD2	.	TGTGCCAGCAGGACAATAGCGGGAGTACCCGGGGAGCTGTTTTTT	CASRTIAGVPGELFF
TRBV3-1/TRBV3-2	TRBJ2-3	.	.	TGTGCCAGCAGGGGGAGCATGGCGCAGTATTTT	CASRGSMAQYF
TRBV7-8	TRBJ1-1	TRBD1	.	TGTGCCAGCAGCTTAGTAGGGGACAGCACTGAAGCTTTCTTT	CASSLVGDSTEAFF
TRBV6-5	TRBJ2-5	TRBD1	.	TGTGCCAGCAGACCCAGGACAGGGGAGACCCAGTACTTC	CASRPRTGETQYF